Reported below is one T cell receptor beta chain. The J segment lost 3 bases and the V segment lost 0 bases, leaving 6 bases of the junction unmatched. The germline V gene has CDR1 MGHRA and CDR2 YSYEKL. The CDR3 runs 17 residues. These data come from a study of technical replicates of blood from a few donors. Sequencing was performed with immunoSEQ multiplex PCR; in TCRdb, only in-frame clones are kept and a portion is missing. The data contain about 83,000 clones, 90% to 95% of them singletons. The rearrangement links TRBV4-1 to TRBJ2-1; TRBD2 matches 9 bases. The sequencing input was T cells isolated from PBMCs. The clonotype was recovered from a human donor in good health. This CDR3 reads CASSQDRRGGIYNEQFF. CDR3 DNA: TGCGCCAGCAGCCAAGATCGGCGGGGGGGCATCTACAATGAGCAGTTCTTC.